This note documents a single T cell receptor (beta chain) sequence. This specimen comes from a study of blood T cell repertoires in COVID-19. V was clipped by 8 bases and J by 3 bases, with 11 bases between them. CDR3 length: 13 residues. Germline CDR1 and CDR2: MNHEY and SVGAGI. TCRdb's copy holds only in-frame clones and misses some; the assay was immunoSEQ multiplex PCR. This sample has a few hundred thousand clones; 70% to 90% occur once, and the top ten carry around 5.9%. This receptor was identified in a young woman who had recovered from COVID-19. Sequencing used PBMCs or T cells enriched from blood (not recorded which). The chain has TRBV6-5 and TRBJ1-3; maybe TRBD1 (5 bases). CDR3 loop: CASVGARGNTIYF. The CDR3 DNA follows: TGTGCCAGCGTTGGGGCCCGTGGAAACACCATATATTTT.